The present entry profiles one T cell receptor (beta chain) with its context. The sample's time point: pre-treatment sample, taken before nivolumab and TIL therapy. This sample is drawn from a study of TIL therapy for anti-PD-1-resistant metastatic lung cancer. Study in general: Tumors had a median PD-L1 proportion score of approximately 6.4%. Half of patients were current or former smokers.

This was the immunoSEQ v3 assay. Libraries were sequenced to 2 million to 2.5 million read pairs (survey) or roughly 4.5-6.5 million (deep). TCRdb's table, derived via immunoSEQ multiplex PCR, lists solely in-frame clones and lacks some. The profile shows some 46,000 clones, 79% of them singletons. The receptor's source is a man aged 65-85 years with non-small cell lung cancer. The source was blood, collected at baseline.

Written as DNA, the CDR3 is TGTGCCACCAGCAGCAGACCGGGACTACTCCGGGATACGCAGTATTTT. This gives the protein CATSSRPGLLRDTQYF. The chain carries TRBV15 and TRBJ2-3; the match to TRBD2 covers 7 bases. The CDR3 loop spans 16 amino acids. Trimming removed 3 bases from V and 6 bases from J; junction bases left unmatched: 12. The germline CDR1 and CDR2 sequences are LNHNV and YYDKDF (reference sequence). Drawing the rest from reference TRBV15 and TRBJ2-3, the complete variable domain is DAMVIQNPRYQVTQFGKPVTLSCSQTLNHNVMYWYQQKSSQAPKLLFHYYDKDFNNEADTPDNFQSRRPNTSFCFLDIRSPGLGDTAMYLCATSSRPGLLRDTQYFGPGTRLTVL.